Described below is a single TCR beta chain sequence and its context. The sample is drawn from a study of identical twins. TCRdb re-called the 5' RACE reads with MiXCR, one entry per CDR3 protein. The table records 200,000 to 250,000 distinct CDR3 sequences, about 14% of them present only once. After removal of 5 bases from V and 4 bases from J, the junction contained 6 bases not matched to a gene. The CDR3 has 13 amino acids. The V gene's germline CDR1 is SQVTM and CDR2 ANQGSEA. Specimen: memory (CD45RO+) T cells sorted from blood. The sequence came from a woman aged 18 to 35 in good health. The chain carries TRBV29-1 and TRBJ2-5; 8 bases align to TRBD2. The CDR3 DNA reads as TGCAGCGTTAGCGGGAGAGTTGGAGAGACCCAGTACTTC. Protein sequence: CSVSGRVGETQYF. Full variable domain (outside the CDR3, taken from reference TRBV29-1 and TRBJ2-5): SAVISQKPSRDICQRGTSLTIQCQVDSQVTMMFWYRQQPGQSLTLIATANQGSEATYESGFVIDKFPISRPNLTFSTLTVSNMSPEDSSIYLCSVSGRVGETQYFGPGTRLLVL.